The 25 T cell receptor beta chains listed next were all sequenced from one sample in a study of T-cell reconstitution after alpha-beta-depleted transplantation in children. TCRbeta library preparation incorporated unique molecular identifiers. TCRdb re-analysed the PCR reads in MiXCR, keeping a single row per CDR3 protein. The profile shows around 340,000 distinct CDR3 sequences, 10% to 15% of them singletons. Source: PBMCs, taken from the stem cell graft. These receptors originate from a human donor who donated a stem cell graft to a child with Fanconi anemia.

This clonotype came up a few times. The gene calls are TRBV6-2 or TRBV6-3 and TRBJ1-1; no clear D gene. The CDR3 consists of 14 residues. CDR1 is MNHEY and CDR2 is SVGEGT in the germline V gene. V lost 4 bases and J lost 1, with 10 bases in between. Here the CDR3 DNA reads TGTGCCAGCAGTTTTACGACGGCGAACACTGAAGCTTTCTTT. Translated, it gives CASSFTTANTEAFF.

This clonotype has a handful of counts. V gene TRBV5-1 combines with J gene TRBJ2-1; 10 nucleotides match TRBD2. J gave up 4 bases and V 2 bases, and 3 bases lay outside the gene matches. CDR1 is SGHRS and CDR2 is YFSETQ in the germline V gene. The CDR3 length is 15 residues. This CDR3 is CASSFGLAVYNEQFF. The DNA for the CDR3 is TGCGCCAGCAGCTTCGGACTAGCGGTGTACAATGAGCAGTTCTTC.

The V call is TRBV24-1, the J call TRBJ2-3; D not certain. CDR3 length equals 12 residues. Germline V gene lookup returns CDR1 KGHDR and CDR2 SFDVKD. Trimming removed 4 bases from V and 6 bases from J, with 7 bases in between. DNA of the CDR3: TGTGCCACCAGTGACTACGGGGATACGCAGTATTTT. Translation gives CATSDYGDTQYF.

The chain recombines TRBV30 with TRBJ2-7; D may correspond to TRBD1 or TRBD2 (5 bases each). Trimming left V 0 bases short and J 6 bases short, with 12 bases between. CDR3 length: 13 amino acids. CDR1 is GTSNPN and CDR2 is SVGIG in the germline V gene (reference sequence). Written as DNA, the CDR3 is TGTGCCTGGAGTGTACAGCCAGGGAGCGAGCAGTACTTC. The encoded protein is CAWSVQPGSEQYF.

This clonotype was observed a few times. The rearrangement joins TRBV5-5 to TRBJ1-5, with D possibly being TRBD1 (5 bases). Germline V gene data show CDR1 as SGHKS and CDR2 as YYEKEE (reference sequence). The CDR3 is 14 amino acids. Trimming pared 2 bases from V and 9 bases from J, leaving 15 bases between. DNA of the CDR3: TGTGCCAGCAGCTTCGGGGGTATCCCCCGGCCCCAGCATTTT. It codes for CASSFGGIPRPQHF.

This clonotype appeared many times. The gene calls are TRBV28 and TRBJ2-7; either TRBD1 or TRBD2 may supply D (5 bases each). CDR1 and CDR2 (germline): MDHEN, SYDVKM. V dropped 3 bases and J dropped 4 bases, with 10 bases sitting between them. The CDR3 sequence is 13 residues long. The CDR3 loop is CASSFRDGYEQYV. CDR3 sequence (DNA): TGTGCCAGCAGTTTTAGGGACGGATACGAGCAGTACGTC.

This clonotype has more than one count but fewer than ten. V is TRBV5-1 and J is TRBJ2-5; TRBD2 is a possible D gene (6 bases). The CDR3 spans 15 residues. Trimming pared 3 bases from V and 0 bases from J, leaving 12 bases between. The germline gives CDR1 SGHRS, CDR2 YFSETQ. Here the CDR3 reads CASSSSGRYQETQYF. CDR3 DNA: TGCGCCAGCAGCTCAAGCGGGCGGTACCAAGAGACCCAGTACTTC.

The chain carries TRBV20-1 and TRBJ2-1; 7 nucleotides agree with TRBD1. This CDR3 comprises 13 residues. Germline V gene sequence: CDR1 DFQATT, CDR2 SNEGSKA (reference sequence). V trimming: 4 bases; J trimming: 5 bases; junction bases outside the gene matches: 5. CDR3 bases: TGCAGTGCTACCGGGACAGTCCACAATGAGCAGTTCTTC. Protein product: CSATGTVHNEQFF.

This clonotype has ten or more counts. The chain has TRBV24-1 and TRBJ2-3; 8 bases are a match to TRBD1. V shed 4 bases and J 2 bases; nucleotides not matched to a gene: 7. Germline assignment: CDR1 KGHDR and CDR2 SFDVKD. This CDR3 region has 16 residues. CDR3 region: CATSDPGQGPTDTQYF. In DNA, the CDR3 is TGTGCCACCAGTGACCCTGGACAGGGTCCCACAGATACGCAGTATTTT.

At least ten counts were recorded for this clonotype. This chain connects TRBV3-1 to TRBJ2-5; 7 bases match TRBD1. This CDR3 is 14 amino acids long. Losses at the gene ends were 1 base for V and 5 bases for J; bases not matched to a gene: 4. Per germline, CDR1 LGHDT and CDR2 YNNKEL (reference sequence). CDR3 nucleotides: TGTGCCAGCAGCCAAGCACAGGGGACGGAGACCCAGTACTTC. Protein product: CASSQAQGTETQYF.

This clonotype was counted many times. The chain has TRBV12-3 or TRBV12-4 and TRBJ2-1; TRBD1 might be the D (6 bases). This CDR3 has 13 residues. V was clipped by 6 bases and J by 5 bases, with 11 bases between them. CDR3 region: CASSPGTHNEQFF. The DNA for the CDR3 is TGTGCCAGCAGCCCCGGGACACACAATGAGCAGTTCTTC.

A few counts support this clonotype. CDR3 DNA: TGTGCCAGCAGCCTAGAGGACAGAGCTAATGAAAAACTGTTTTTT. Translating it yields CASSLEDRANEKLFF. The chain has TRBV7-9 and TRBJ1-4, with D possibly TRBD1 on 6 matching bases. CDR3 length: 15 amino acids. The germline CDR1 and CDR2 sequences are SEHNR and FQNEAQ (reference sequence). Trimming removed 5 bases at V and 3 bases at J, with 13 bases between.

This clonotype was seen repeatedly, ten times or more. The V and J genes are TRBV20-1 and TRBJ1-4; 7 bases are a match to TRBD1. V trimming: 3 bases; J trimming: 8 bases; junction bases outside the gene matches: 9. Germline CDR1 DFQATT, CDR2 SNEGSKA (reference sequence). This CDR3 spans 14 amino acids. CDR3 sequence reads: CSARRDSLKEKLFF. CDR3 nucleotide sequence: TGCAGTGCTAGGCGGGACAGCTTAAAAGAAAAACTGTTTTTT.

In its sample, this clonotype was seen a few times. The chain links TRBV25-1 to TRBJ2-6; D might be TRBD1 (6 bases). The length of the CDR3 is 15 residues. V dropped 4 bases and J dropped 0 bases, with 7 bases sitting between them. Germline CDR1 and CDR2: MGHDK and SYGVNS. The DNA for the CDR3 is TGTGCCAGCAGTGTGACAGGCTCTGGGGCCAACGTCCTGACTTTC. This codes for CASSVTGSGANVLTF. The entire variable domain, with the rest obtained from reference TRBV25-1 and TRBJ2-6, is as follows: EADIYQTPRYLVIGTGKKITLECSQTMGHDKMYWYQQDPGMELHLIHYSYGVNSTEKGDLSSESTVSRIRTEHFPLTLESARPSHTSQYLCASSVTGSGANVLTFGAGSRLTVL.

This clonotype was observed at least ten times. The rearrangement uses TRBV7-2 and TRBJ1-1; D gene unclear. V was shortened by 0 bases and J by 3 bases, with 11 bases between the two germline ends. Germline V CDR1 and CDR2: SGHTA, FQGNSA. The CDR3 runs 15 residues. CDR3 in amino acids: CASSLAFGGDTEAFF. CDR3 bases: TGTGCCAGCAGCTTAGCGTTCGGCGGGGACACTGAAGCTTTCTTT. The variable domain in full, with the rest retrieved from reference TRBV7-2 and TRBJ1-1, is GAGVSQSPSNKVTEKGKDVELRCDPISGHTALYWYRQSLGQGLEFLIYFQGNSAPDKSGLPSDRFSAERTGGSVSTLTIQRTQQEDSAVYLCASSLAFGGDTEAFFGQGTRLTVV.

J is TRBJ2-7 and V is TRBV7-8, with 8 bases identical to TRBD1. The CDR3 is 15 amino acids. The trim removed 5 bases at V and 4 bases at J, leaving 10 bases unmatched. Germline-derived CDR1 and CDR2 are SGHVS and FQNEAQ. The DNA of the CDR3 is TGTGCCAGCAGCAACCGGACAGGGCAGGGGTACGAGCAGTACTTC. Encoded protein: CASSNRTGQGYEQYF.

The CDR3: CASSPGSATYNEQFF. For the CDR3, the DNA is TGTGCCAGCAGCCCCGGGTCAGCCACCTACAATGAGCAGTTCTTC. The chain links TRBV11-3 to TRBJ2-1; no firm D call. V was trimmed by 5 bases and J by 2 bases, leaving 13 bases between them. The CDR3 totals 15 residues. Germline CDR1 and CDR2: SGHNT and YENEEA.

In this sample, this clonotype turned up many times. The CDR3 loop reads CASSSSWDQENEQFF. Written as DNA, the CDR3 is TGTGCCAGCAGTTCCTCCTGGGACCAAGAGAATGAGCAGTTCTTC. The gene calls are TRBV27 and TRBJ2-1, with D perhaps matching TRBD1 or TRBD2 (5 bases each). V was pared by 4 bases and J by 7 bases, with 17 bases between. The CDR3 loop spans 15 amino acids. In germline, CDR1 is MNHEY, CDR2 SMNVEV (reference sequence).

This clonotype came up a few times. This chain links TRBV20-1 with TRBJ2-5, with 10 bases aligning to TRBD2. The ends lost 2 bases at V and 1 base at J; junction bases unmatched: 4. Germline CDR1 reads DFQATT; CDR2 reads SNEGSKA (reference sequence). The CDR3 spans 15 residues. CDR3 sequence (DNA): TGCAGTGCTAGAAGCCTAGCGGGGGCCCAAGAGACCCAGTACTTC. Translated: CSARSLAGAQETQYF.

This clonotype was seen more than once but under ten times. The CDR3 protein is CASRSLAGSTDTQYF. The DNA of the CDR3 is TGTGCCAGCAGATCACTAGCGGGGAGCACAGATACGCAGTATTTT. The chain links TRBV6-1 to TRBJ2-3, with 10 bases lining up with TRBD2. The V gene end was trimmed by 6 bases and the J gene end by 0 bases; junction bases not matched to a gene: 3. CDR1 MNHNS and CDR2 SASEGT come from the germline V gene. This CDR3 has 15 amino acids.

This chain joins TRBV6-5 and TRBJ1-1; no reliable D call. The germline gives CDR1 MNHEY, CDR2 SVGAGI. V lost 5 bases, J lost 10 bases, and 11 bases lay in between. The CDR3 spans 11 residues. The CDR3 coding sequence is TGTGCCAGCAGTAATCGGCTGGGAGCTTTCTTT. Residues: CASSNRLGAFF.

This chain connects TRBV12-3 or TRBV12-4 to TRBJ1-3, with D maybe TRBD1 (5 bases). V lost 5 bases and J lost 0, with 14 bases in between. CDR3 length: 16 amino acids. In DNA form, the CDR3 reads TGTGCCAGCAGTCCACCGGGACGGCTCTCTGGAAACACCATATATTTT. Translation gives CASSPPGRLSGNTIYF.

The CDR3 loop is CASSYVAGGNNEQFF. In nucleotides, the CDR3 is TGTGCCAGCAGTTACGTAGCGGGGGGAAACAATGAGCAGTTCTTC. The gene calls are TRBV12-3 or TRBV12-4 and TRBJ2-1; 10 positions agree with TRBD2. Trimming removed 4 bases from V and 5 bases from J; junction bases left unmatched: 5. The CDR3 runs to 15 residues.

This clonotype was detected ten times or more. The chain carries TRBV20-1 and TRBJ2-1; 7 nucleotides match TRBD1. The junction had 8 bases not matched to a gene; V was cut back by 6 bases and J by 12 bases. The CDR3 runs 11 residues. Germline assignment: CDR1 DFQATT and CDR2 SNEGSKA (reference sequence). CDR3 in DNA: TGCAGTGCCCCGGGAAGGGGGCGGCAGTTCTTC. Translated, it gives CSAPGRGRQFF.

V gene TRBV5-4 combines with J gene TRBJ1-6, with unresolved D. The V end lost 4 bases, the J end lost 10 bases, and 15 bases lay between the germline ends. The V gene's germline CDR1 is SGHNT and CDR2 YYREEE (reference sequence). The CDR3 runs 14 residues. CDR3 sequence reads: CASSTDWRISPLHF. For the CDR3, the DNA is TGTGCCAGCAGCACGGATTGGCGCATCTCACCCCTCCACTTT. Variable domain in full (rest from reference TRBV5-4 and TRBJ1-6): ETGVTQSPTHLIKTRGQQVTLRCSSQSGHNTVSWYQQALGQGPQFIFQYYREEENGRGNFPPRFSGLQFPNYSSELNVNALELDDSALYLCASSTDWRISPLHFGNGTRLTVT.